A selection of T cell receptor beta chains follows, all from one sample in a study of cytomegalovirus exposure and HLA in healthy donors. Using immunoSEQ multiplex PCR, the repertoire was profiled, and TCRdb retains in-frame clones only, with some absent. There are about 160,000 clones in the sample; around three quarters occur only once, and around 3.1% lies in the top ten. The sequenced sample consisted of PBMCs. Receptor source: a woman in her thirties or forties in good health and CMV-seronegative. CDR3s include the opening cysteine and the closing phenylalanine or tryptophan. Each record gives: CDR3 DNA, CDR3 protein, clone size, D gene, V gene, J gene. D genes are given only for firm matches. Size is omitted from some rows. Given values are once, few, many or a class for expanded clones.

CDR3nt: TGTGCCAGTAGTGACGGACAGACCACAGATACGCAGTATTTT; CDR3aa: CASSDGQTTDTQYF; abundance: NA; d_gene: NA; v_gene: TRBV19; j_gene: TRBJ2-3
CDR3nt: TGCGCCAGCAGCTTGGTCGGGCGGGGGATCTCCTACGAGCAGTACTTC; CDR3aa: CASSLVGRGISYEQYF; abundance: NA; d_gene: TRBD2; v_gene: TRBV5-1; j_gene: TRBJ2-7
CDR3nt: TGTGCCAGTAGTACTAGCGGGGGAATTCAGTACTTC; CDR3aa: CASSTSGGIQYF; abundance: few; d_gene: TRBD2; v_gene: TRBV19; j_gene: TRBJ2-4
CDR3nt: TGCAGCGTGGGACAGGGCTCTAATTCACCCCTCCACTTT; CDR3aa: CSVGQGSNSPLHF; abundance: NA; d_gene: TRBD1; v_gene: TRBV29-1; j_gene: TRBJ1-6
CDR3nt: TGTTCCAGCAGCGCGACAACTAACTATGGCTACACCTTC; CDR3aa: CSSSATTNYGYTF; abundance: NA; d_gene: NA; v_gene: TRBV7-9; j_gene: TRBJ1-2
CDR3nt: TGTGCAATCACAGGGAGCGCCTACAATGAGCAGTTCTTC; CDR3aa: CAITGSAYNEQFF; abundance: NA; d_gene: NA; v_gene: TRBV28; j_gene: TRBJ2-1
CDR3nt: TGTGCCAGCAGCTTAGATCTTGTGTACACCGGGGAGCTGTTTTTT; CDR3aa: CASSLDLVYTGELFF; abundance: NA; d_gene: NA; v_gene: TRBV7-9; j_gene: TRBJ2-2
CDR3nt: TGTGCCAGCTCCCAGACAGATTCAGGGGAGCTGTTTTTT; CDR3aa: CASSQTDSGELFF; abundance: NA; d_gene: NA; v_gene: TRBV18; j_gene: TRBJ2-2
CDR3nt: TGCGCCAGCAGCTTGGGGGGAAGGACAGGGGAGGAGACCCAGTACTTC; CDR3aa: CASSLGGRTGEETQYF; abundance: NA; d_gene: TRBD1; v_gene: TRBV5-1; j_gene: TRBJ2-5
CDR3nt: TGTGCCAGCAGTTGGGGGCAACCAACCTACAATGAGCAGTTCTTC; CDR3aa: CASSWGQPTYNEQFF; abundance: NA; d_gene: NA; v_gene: TRBV27; j_gene: TRBJ2-1
CDR3nt: TGTGCCAGCAGTTTAAGGGGAACTAGCAATCAGCCCCAGCATTTT; CDR3aa: CASSLRGTSNQPQHF; abundance: NA; d_gene: NA; v_gene: TRBV27; j_gene: TRBJ1-5
CDR3nt: TGCGCCAGCAGTCAATCCCCCCCCGCGCACGAGCAGTACTTC; CDR3aa: CASSQSPPAHEQYF; abundance: NA; d_gene: NA; v_gene: TRBV23-1; j_gene: TRBJ2-7
CDR3nt: TGTGCCAGCAGCCCGACAAGAAACACCGGGGAGCTGTTTTTT; CDR3aa: CASSPTRNTGELFF; abundance: NA; d_gene: NA; v_gene: TRBV7-9; j_gene: TRBJ2-2
CDR3nt: TGTGCCAGCAGCTTTTCCGGGAGCTCCTACAATGAGCAGTTCTTC; CDR3aa: CASSFSGSSYNEQFF; abundance: NA; d_gene: NA; v_gene: TRBV5-6; j_gene: TRBJ2-1
CDR3nt: TGTGCCAGCAGTCCTGGACTGTCAAACTCTGGAAACACCATATATTTT; CDR3aa: CASSPGLSNSGNTIYF; abundance: NA; d_gene: NA; v_gene: TRBV5-4; j_gene: TRBJ1-3
CDR3nt: TGTGCCAGCAGTTCGGACAGGGCTAGGGGAAATGAAAAACTGTTTTTT; CDR3aa: CASSSDRARGNEKLFF; abundance: NA; d_gene: TRBD1; v_gene: TRBV6-5; j_gene: TRBJ1-4
CDR3nt: TGTGCCAGCAGTTACTCCCAGGGGTTTTCACCCCTCCACTTT; CDR3aa: CASSYSQGFSPLHF; abundance: few; d_gene: NA; v_gene: TRBV6-5; j_gene: TRBJ1-6
CDR3nt: TGTGCCAGCAGCTTAAGGGGTTTCGAGCAGTTCTTC; CDR3aa: CASSLRGFEQFF; abundance: NA; d_gene: NA; v_gene: TRBV7-2; j_gene: TRBJ2-1
CDR3nt: TGTGCCAGCAGCCAAGACGGGACAGGGGGCTCCTACGAGCAGTACTTC; CDR3aa: CASSQDGTGGSYEQYF; abundance: NA; d_gene: TRBD1; v_gene: TRBV4-1; j_gene: TRBJ2-7
CDR3nt: TGTGCCAGCAGTGAGGAGACAGGCCGAACCTACGAGCAGTACTTC; CDR3aa: CASSEETGRTYEQYF; abundance: NA; d_gene: NA; v_gene: TRBV6-1; j_gene: TRBJ2-7
CDR3nt: TGCGCCAGCAGCACCGGACAGATTGAAGAGACCCAGTACTTC; CDR3aa: CASSTGQIEETQYF; abundance: NA; d_gene: NA; v_gene: TRBV5-1; j_gene: TRBJ2-5
CDR3nt: TGCAGCGTTCCCCCCGGAGGGGGCGACTATGGCTACACCTTC; CDR3aa: CSVPPGGGDYGYTF; abundance: once; d_gene: TRBD1; v_gene: TRBV29-1; j_gene: TRBJ1-2
CDR3nt: TGCAGTGCTGCCGGGGGGACCATTCAGTACTTC; CDR3aa: CSAAGGTIQYF; abundance: few; d_gene: TRBD2; v_gene: TRBV20-1; j_gene: TRBJ2-4
CDR3nt: TGTGCCAGCAGTTCGCCCAGGGCCTATGGCTACACCTTC; CDR3aa: CASSSPRAYGYTF; abundance: NA; d_gene: NA; v_gene: TRBV28; j_gene: TRBJ1-2
CDR3nt: TGTGCCACCAGCAGAGTAGGGGGCTACAATGAGCAGTTCTTC; CDR3aa: CATSRVGGYNEQFF; abundance: once; d_gene: NA; v_gene: TRBV15; j_gene: TRBJ2-1
CDR3nt: TGTGCCAGCAGTGAGTCATATAGCCGGTACAATGAGCAGTTCTTC; CDR3aa: CASSESYSRYNEQFF; abundance: NA; d_gene: NA; v_gene: TRBV6-1; j_gene: TRBJ2-1
CDR3nt: TGTGCCAGCAGTTTTCGACCCCCAGGTCCCTCCTACGAGCAGTACTTC; CDR3aa: CASSFRPPGPSYEQYF; abundance: NA; d_gene: NA; v_gene: TRBV27; j_gene: TRBJ2-7
CDR3nt: TGTGCCAGCAGCTTGGCAAACGGGGTTAACACCGGGGAGCTGTTTTTT; CDR3aa: CASSLANGVNTGELFF; abundance: NA; d_gene: NA; v_gene: TRBV5-4; j_gene: TRBJ2-2
CDR3nt: TGCGCCAGCAGCTTCGAGGGGACAGGCGGCTACACCTTC; CDR3aa: CASSFEGTGGYTF; abundance: NA; d_gene: TRBD1; v_gene: TRBV5-1; j_gene: TRBJ1-2
CDR3nt: TGCAGCGCCGCTTGGACAGGGGATATCACTGAAGCTTTCTTT; CDR3aa: CSAAWTGDITEAFF; abundance: NA; d_gene: TRBD1; v_gene: TRBV29-1; j_gene: TRBJ1-1
CDR3nt: TGCGCCAGCAGCAATACCGGTGGCGGCACTGAAGCTTTCTTT; CDR3aa: CASSNTGGGTEAFF; abundance: NA; d_gene: NA; v_gene: TRBV10-1; j_gene: TRBJ1-1
CDR3nt: TGCGCCAGCAGTCCTTCCGGGACACCGGGGGAGACCCAGTACTTC; CDR3aa: CASSPSGTPGETQYF; abundance: NA; d_gene: NA; v_gene: TRBV5-1; j_gene: TRBJ2-5
CDR3nt: TGTGCCACCAGCAGAGTTTTACTAGCGCAGCAAGAGACCCAGTACTTC; CDR3aa: CATSRVLLAQQETQYF; abundance: NA; d_gene: TRBD2; v_gene: TRBV15; j_gene: TRBJ2-5
CDR3nt: TGTGCCAGCAGTGAAGGAAGGTTAGCGGGGGAGAATGAGCAGTTCTTC; CDR3aa: CASSEGRLAGENEQFF; abundance: once; d_gene: TRBD2; v_gene: TRBV2; j_gene: TRBJ2-1
CDR3nt: TGTGCCAGCAGCACAGGGGGAGAGACCCAGTACTTC; CDR3aa: CASSTGGETQYF; abundance: NA; d_gene: TRBD1; v_gene: TRBV7-9; j_gene: TRBJ2-5
CDR3nt: TGTGCCAGCAGTTTAGGACAGGTACCTGAAGCTTTCTTT; CDR3aa: CASSLGQVPEAFF; abundance: once; d_gene: TRBD1; v_gene: TRBV28; j_gene: TRBJ1-1
CDR3nt: TGTGCCAGCAGCTCGGGAGGAGCAGCGTACGAGCAGTACTTC; CDR3aa: CASSSGGAAYEQYF; abundance: NA; d_gene: TRBD2; v_gene: TRBV7-9; j_gene: TRBJ2-7
CDR3nt: TGTGCCATCAGTGACGGGTCCTACGAGCAGTACTTC; CDR3aa: CAISDGSYEQYF; abundance: NA; d_gene: NA; v_gene: TRBV10-3; j_gene: TRBJ2-7
CDR3nt: TGTGCCAGCAGTTACCCCCCCAGCGGGGACTATGGCTACACCTTC; CDR3aa: CASSYPPSGDYGYTF; abundance: once; d_gene: NA; v_gene: TRBV6-6; j_gene: TRBJ1-2
CDR3nt: TGTGCCAGCACAACAATAGCGGGGGGGGTCTTAGATACGCAGTATTTT; CDR3aa: CASTTIAGGVLDTQYF; abundance: NA; d_gene: TRBD2; v_gene: TRBV19; j_gene: TRBJ2-3
CDR3nt: TGTGCCAGTAAAAGGGACTCTAACTATGGCTACACCTTC; CDR3aa: CASKRDSNYGYTF; abundance: NA; d_gene: NA; v_gene: TRBV2; j_gene: TRBJ1-2
CDR3nt: TGCGCCAGCAGCCCGGTGGCCAGGGGAGATAATTCACCCCTCCACTTT; CDR3aa: CASSPVARGDNSPLHF; abundance: few; d_gene: NA; v_gene: TRBV5-1; j_gene: TRBJ1-6
CDR3nt: TGTGCCAGTAGTGGGGATAGGACAGGGTGGTTCTCTGGGGCCAACGTCCTGACTTTC; CDR3aa: CASSGDRTGWFSGANVLTF; abundance: NA; d_gene: TRBD1; v_gene: TRBV19; j_gene: TRBJ2-6
CDR3nt: TGTGCCAGCAGCTCCTTTCTTACTAGCGGGGGGACCACCGGGGAGCTGTTTTTT; CDR3aa: CASSSFLTSGGTTGELFF; abundance: NA; d_gene: TRBD2; v_gene: TRBV13; j_gene: TRBJ2-2
CDR3nt: TGCGCCAGCAGCCAAGTTGGGAGACGTAGGTACAATGAGCAGTTCTTC; CDR3aa: CASSQVGRRRYNEQFF; abundance: NA; d_gene: NA; v_gene: TRBV4-1; j_gene: TRBJ2-1
CDR3nt: TGTGCCAGCAGTCGCCCTATTTCCTACGAGCAGTACTTC; CDR3aa: CASSRPISYEQYF; abundance: few; d_gene: NA; v_gene: TRBV28; j_gene: TRBJ2-7
CDR3nt: TGTGCCATCAGTTCGGGACAGGGTTTATATGAAAAACTGTTTTTT; CDR3aa: CAISSGQGLYEKLFF; abundance: NA; d_gene: TRBD1; v_gene: TRBV10-3; j_gene: TRBJ1-4
CDR3nt: TGCGCCAGCAGCTCGACAGGGACTAATGAAAAACTGTTTTTT; CDR3aa: CASSSTGTNEKLFF; abundance: few; d_gene: TRBD1; v_gene: TRBV5-1; j_gene: TRBJ1-4
CDR3nt: TGCGCCAGCACCCAGGACAGGACTAGCGGGGGTAGAGAGACCCAGTACTTC; CDR3aa: CASTQDRTSGGRETQYF; abundance: NA; d_gene: TRBD2; v_gene: TRBV10-1; j_gene: TRBJ2-5
CDR3nt: TGTGCCATCAGTGAGAGTGGGGAGGGCTACACCTTC; CDR3aa: CAISESGEGYTF; abundance: few; d_gene: NA; v_gene: TRBV10-3; j_gene: TRBJ1-2
CDR3nt: TGTGCCAGCAGGCCGGACCTCGGGACAGTTTACGAGCAGTACTTC; CDR3aa: CASRPDLGTVYEQYF; abundance: NA; d_gene: TRBD1; v_gene: TRBV6-5; j_gene: TRBJ2-7
CDR3nt: TGTGCCAGCAGTGGAACGGGACAGGAGCTCTGGTACCAAGAGACCCAGTACTTC; CDR3aa: CASSGTGQELWYQETQYF; abundance: NA; d_gene: TRBD1; v_gene: TRBV2; j_gene: TRBJ2-5
CDR3nt: TGTGCCAGCAGTCTGCAGGGATTATATGGCTACACCTTC; CDR3aa: CASSLQGLYGYTF; abundance: NA; d_gene: NA; v_gene: TRBV27; j_gene: TRBJ1-2
CDR3nt: TGCGCCAGCAGCTCGGGCCCGGGACTAGCGGACACCGGGGAGCTGTTTTTT; CDR3aa: CASSSGPGLADTGELFF; abundance: NA; d_gene: TRBD2; v_gene: TRBV5-1; j_gene: TRBJ2-2
CDR3nt: TGTGCCACCGATGGCAGGGGTAACTATGGCTACACCTTC; CDR3aa: CATDGRGNYGYTF; abundance: once; d_gene: NA; v_gene: TRBV28; j_gene: TRBJ1-2
CDR3nt: TGTGCCAGCAGTGGGTACGCAGGGGAAAATGAAAAACTGTTTTTT; CDR3aa: CASSGYAGENEKLFF; abundance: few; d_gene: NA; v_gene: TRBV2; j_gene: TRBJ1-4
CDR3nt: TGTGCCAGTAGTACTCTGACAGGGACGTTTGGCTACACCTTC; CDR3aa: CASSTLTGTFGYTF; abundance: NA; d_gene: TRBD1; v_gene: TRBV19; j_gene: TRBJ1-2
CDR3nt: TGTGCCAGCAGCTCCGGGACGGGGGGTGAAGCTTTCTTT; CDR3aa: CASSSGTGGEAFF; abundance: NA; d_gene: NA; v_gene: TRBV5-4; j_gene: TRBJ1-1